A single sample gave rise to the 32 T cell receptor beta chains below, sequenced in a study of STAT5B mutations in CD4+ large granular lymphocyte leukemia (dated 2022 in TCRdb). The library was built by means of the immunoSEQ multiplex PCR assay. The table was pulled from immuneACCESS by TCRdb, which kept in-frame rearrangements only. Such tables lose some clones; where checked, under half of the loss comes from unresolved V genes, and the rest has no known cause. Across this sample there are more than 35,000 clones, with about 82% seen only once. The top ten clonotypes cover 1% to 1.5% of the sample. The source material was CD4+ T cells from blood buffy coats. These receptors all stem from a human donor in good health.

V and J are TRBV30 and TRBJ1-5; D gene unclear. Germline CDR1 and CDR2: GTSNPN and SVGIG (reference sequence). This CDR3 is 16 amino acids long. V was clipped by 4 bases and J by 2 bases, with 18 bases between them. The CDR3 sequence: CAWKRAETGGNQPQHF. The CDR3 DNA follows: TGTGCCTGGAAGAGGGCCGAAACCGGGGGCAATCAGCCCCAGCATTTT.

This clone was seen only once. The chain has TRBV29-1 and TRBJ1-1; 8 nucleotides match TRBD1. The junction had 11 bases not matched to a gene; V was cut back by 7 bases and J by 7 bases. CDR3 length: 13 residues. CDR1 and CDR2 (germline): SQVTM, ANQGSEA. The CDR3 loop reads CSARGTGRGEAFF. The CDR3 DNA reads TGCAGCGCCCGAGGGACAGGAAGGGGTGAAGCTTTCTTT.

The gene calls are TRBV5-1 and TRBJ2-5, with D perhaps TRBD1 or TRBD2 (5 bases each). V lost 0 bases and J 0 bases, leaving 9 bases between the germline ends. Germline CDR1 is SGHRS and CDR2 is YFSETQ. The CDR3 spans 15 residues. The chain's CDR3 is CASSLAGAHQETQYF. The CDR3 DNA reads TGCGCCAGCAGCTTGGCCGGGGCACACCAAGAGACCCAGTACTTC.

This clone was observed a handful of times. This chain uses TRBV27 with TRBJ2-7; 7 bases fit TRBD1. The ends lost 5 bases at V and 9 bases at J; junction bases unmatched: 13. Germline V gives CDR1 MNHEY, CDR2 SMNVEV (reference sequence). The CDR3 has 14 amino acids. As DNA, the CDR3 is TGTGCCAGCAGTCGGGGACAGCTGGTAGCCGGGCAGTACTTC. Translated: CASSRGQLVAGQYF.

V and J are TRBV6-5 and TRBJ1-1; TRBD1 might be the D (5 bases). Trimming pared 1 base from V and 5 bases from J, leaving 17 bases between. The CDR3 has 16 amino acids. Germline V gives CDR1 MNHEY, CDR2 SVGAGI. The CDR3, as DNA: TGTGCCAGCAGTTACTTGGTTGCAGGGAGTAGGACTGAAGCTTTCTTT. Residues: CASSYLVAGSRTEAFF.

V is TRBV2 and J is TRBJ1-5, with D tentatively TRBD1 (5 bases). The CDR3 sequence is 13 residues long. From germline, CDR1 is SNHLY and CDR2 FYNNEI. Trimming stripped 6 bases from V and 7 bases from J, with 13 bases between. The CDR3 DNA reads TGTGCCAGCAGGGAGACAGAGGAGCAGCCCCAGCATTTT. Amino acid sequence: CASRETEEQPQHF.

This clone has a handful of counts. The chain couples TRBV7-7 to TRBJ2-1, with 8 positions matching TRBD1. V trimming: 3 bases; J trimming: 2 bases; junction bases outside the gene matches: 3. CDR1 is SSHAT, CDR2 FNYEAQ, per germline (reference sequence). The CDR3 has 15 amino acids. Written as DNA, the CDR3 is TGTGCCAGCAGCTTCGGGACAGGACCCTACAATGAGCAGTTCTTC. Residues: CASSFGTGPYNEQFF.

The V call is TRBV5-1, the J call TRBJ2-1, with a weak D call TRBD1 (6 bases). The CDR3 runs to 15 residues. Between the trimmed V and J ends, which lost 0 bases and 6 bases, there was a span of 13 bases. Germline V lookup: CDR1 SGHRS, CDR2 YFSETQ. The DNA for the CDR3 is TGCGCCAGCAGCTTGGGGACAGATTTACGCAATGAGCAGTTCTTC. It is translated as CASSLGTDLRNEQFF.

The J gene is TRBJ2-7, the V gene TRBV7-9; TRBD2 matches at 8 bases. V shed 6 bases and J 4 bases; nucleotides not matched to a gene: 8. CDR1 and CDR2 from the germline V gene are SEHNR and FQNEAQ (reference sequence). The CDR3 spans 14 residues. CDR3: CASRPTSGGYEQYF. Written as DNA, the CDR3 is TGTGCCAGCAGGCCTACTAGCGGAGGGTACGAGCAGTACTTC.

V gene TRBV19 combines with J gene TRBJ2-7; TRBD2 matches at 8 bases. Germline V gene data show CDR1 as LNHDA and CDR2 as SQIVND (reference sequence). CDR3 size: 13 residues. V gave up 5 bases and J gave up 5 bases; unmatched junction bases: 5. CDR3 coding DNA: TGTGCCAGTAGTCGGGCGGGAGGAAACGAGCAGTACTTC. This sequence encodes CASSRAGGNEQYF.

A single count supports this clone. The chain links TRBV5-1 to TRBJ2-1, with 9 bases identical to TRBD2. Trimming cost V 0 bases and J 3 bases; bases outside gene matches: 1. Germline V lookup: CDR1 SGHRS, CDR2 YFSETQ. This CDR3 spans 15 amino acids. DNA for the CDR3: TGCGCCAGCAGCTTGGGACTAGCGGACTACAATGAGCAGTTCTTC. Encoded protein: CASSLGLADYNEQFF.

The CDR3, as DNA: TGTGCCAGCAGCTTAGACACCGGGGAGCTGTTTTTT. Its translation: CASSLDTGELFF. The chain joins TRBV11-3 to TRBJ2-2; D call uncertain. This CDR3 is built from 12 residues. Germline V gene sequence: CDR1 SGHNT, CDR2 YENEEA. The ends were cut back, 0 bases at V and 4 bases at J, with 0 bases in the middle.

This clone was counted a few times. This chain uses TRBV19 with TRBJ1-2, with 7 bases identical to TRBD1. Germline CDR1 is LNHDA and CDR2 is SQIVND (reference sequence). CDR3 length equals 13 residues. With V trimmed by 7 bases and J by 8 bases, 10 bases remained unmatched. The CDR3 here is CASKGTGEIGYTF. CDR3 nucleotides: TGTGCCAGTAAGGGAACAGGGGAAATCGGCTACACCTTC.

V is TRBV5-1 and J is TRBJ1-4; 10 bases are shared with TRBD1. Trimming took 3 bases from V and 4 from J; bases not matched to a gene: 3. Germline lookup yields CDR1 SGHRS and CDR2 YFSETQ. The CDR3 consists of 15 residues. CDR3 in amino acids: CASSYRTGGNEKLFF. CDR3 nucleotide sequence: TGCGCCAGCAGCTACAGGACAGGGGGTAATGAAAAACTGTTTTTT.

J is TRBJ2-7 and V is TRBV5-4, with TRBD1 identical over 8 bases. J gave up 1 base and V 2 bases, and 8 bases lay outside the gene matches. Germline V CDR1 and CDR2: SGHNT, YYREEE (reference sequence). The CDR3 covers 16 residues. The CDR3 reads CASSFGGTGHSYEQYF. CDR3 coding DNA: TGTGCCAGCAGCTTTGGTGGGACAGGCCATTCCTACGAGCAGTACTTC.

J is TRBJ2-3 and V is TRBV28, with D hard to call. V lost 6 bases and J 2 bases, leaving 15 bases between the germline ends. The CDR3 runs 15 residues. Germline CDR1 and CDR2: MDHEN and SYDVKM. Here the CDR3 DNA reads TGTGCCAGCAGCCCGCCTACTGGATACACAGATACGCAGTATTTT. Translation gives CASSPPTGYTDTQYF.

The chain has TRBV29-1 and TRBJ2-7; D is possibly TRBD1 or TRBD2 (6 bases each). The CDR3 loop spans 14 amino acids. Per germline, CDR1 SQVTM and CDR2 ANQGSEA. Trimming took 6 bases from V and 0 from J, leaving 15 bases between them. CDR3: CSVEVGGGSYEQYF. The CDR3 DNA is TGCAGCGTCGAGGTCGGAGGGGGCTCCTACGAGCAGTACTTC.

The rearrangement links TRBV7-2 to TRBJ2-3; D unresolved. Germline V gene lookup returns CDR1 SGHTA and CDR2 FQGNSA. The V end lost 3 bases, the J end lost 2 bases, and 12 bases lay between the germline ends. The CDR3 spans 15 residues. CDR3 in DNA: TGTGCCAGCAGCTTGGGGTGGAGACCCACAGATACGCAGTATTTT. Its protein product is CASSLGWRPTDTQYF.

About this clone: Other nucleotide sequences from this sample produce the same CDR3. The rearrangement uses TRBV18 and TRBJ2-7; weak D call: TRBD1 (5 bases). CDR3 size: 13 residues. V dropped 2 bases and J dropped 0 bases, with 5 bases sitting between them. Germline CDR1 is KGHSH and CDR2 is LQKENI. The CDR3 nucleotides read TGTGCCAGCTCACCAGACAGCTCCTACGAGCAGTACTTC. Encoded protein: CASSPDSSYEQYF.

V and J are TRBV15 and TRBJ1-2, with D perhaps TRBD1 (6 bases). Germline CDR1 LNHNV, CDR2 YYDKDF (reference sequence). The CDR3 length is 15 residues. Deletions cut 3 bases from V and 4 bases from J, with 15 bases between. For the CDR3, the DNA is TGTGCCACCAGCAGTTACGGGGGGCGAGTCTATGGCTACACCTTC. This codes for CATSSYGGRVYGYTF.

The rearrangement uses TRBV4-1 and TRBJ2-1, with D possibly being TRBD1 (6 bases). The CDR3 has 12 amino acids. V was pared by 4 bases and J by 10 bases, with 11 bases between. Germline V CDR1 and CDR2: MGHRA, YSYEKL. This CDR3 is CASSLQGSEQFF. As DNA, the CDR3 is TGCGCCAGCAGCCTACAGGGTTCAGAGCAGTTCTTC.

This clone was detected only a few times. The rearrangement links TRBV6-1 to TRBJ1-5; a weak D match, TRBD1 (6 bases). This CDR3 is 14 amino acids long. Germline CDR1 reads MNHNS; CDR2 reads SASEGT. Trimming cost V 7 bases and J 6 bases, with 16 bases left between them. The CDR3 here is CASNIRGGSQPQHF. Here the CDR3 DNA reads TGTGCCAGCAATATCAGGGGTGGAAGTCAGCCCCAGCATTTT.

The rearrangement uses TRBV7-6 and TRBJ2-7, with 10 nucleotides matching TRBD2. CDR1 is SGHVS and CDR2 is FNYEAQ in the germline V gene. The CDR3 consists of 15 residues. Trimming took 5 bases from V and 1 from J; bases not matched to a gene: 5. CDR3 amino acids: CASSPRTSGSYEQYF. CDR3 nucleotides: TGTGCCAGCAGCCCACGGACTAGCGGTTCCTACGAGCAGTACTTC.

This rearrangement joins TRBV19 to TRBJ2-7; D gene uncertain. Per the germline V gene, CDR1 is LNHDA and CDR2 is SQIVND (reference sequence). The CDR3 is 14 amino acids. Trimming removed 5 bases at V and 2 bases at J, with 13 bases between. CDR3 region: CASSGSRNTYEQYF. Written as DNA, the CDR3 is TGTGCCAGTAGTGGTTCCAGGAACACCTACGAGCAGTACTTC.

The table lists this clone with a few counts. The chain recombines TRBV27 with TRBJ2-7; D is unresolved. In germline, CDR1 is MNHEY, CDR2 SMNVEV (reference sequence). Between the trimmed V and J ends, which lost 5 bases and 3 bases, there was a span of 11 bases. CDR3 length equals 13 residues. The CDR3 is CASSGRAFYEQYF. CDR3 DNA sequence: TGTGCCAGCAGTGGCCGGGCCTTCTACGAGCAGTACTTC.

The V gene is TRBV11-2, the J gene TRBJ2-7; D ambiguous. The V and J ends lost 4 bases and 4 bases respectively, with 5 bases between them. The CDR3 is made up of 11 amino acids. Germline V lookup: CDR1 SGHAT, CDR2 FQNNGV. The CDR3 here is CASSSLYEQYF. Here the CDR3 DNA reads TGTGCCAGCAGCTCCTTATACGAGCAGTACTTC.

The rearrangement links TRBV7-6 to TRBJ2-5; D might be TRBD1 (6 bases). The V end was cut by 0 bases, the J end by 1 base, with 6 bases between. Per the germline V gene, CDR1 is SGHVS and CDR2 is FNYEAQ. The CDR3 runs to 14 residues. CDR3 coding DNA: TGTGCCAGCAGCTTAGCGACAGGCCAAGAGACCCAGTACTTC. Translation gives CASSLATGQETQYF.

Written as DNA, the CDR3 is TGTGCCAGCAGCTTCGGGGACTGGTCCTACAATGAGCAGTTCTTC. Residues: CASSFGDWSYNEQFF. J is TRBJ2-1 and V is TRBV11-2; D might be TRBD2 (6 bases). Trimming took 3 bases from V and 1 from J, leaving 10 bases between them. The germline gives CDR1 SGHAT, CDR2 FQNNGV. The CDR3 runs to 15 residues.

CDR3 residues: CASSPLFSPQETQYF. Written as DNA, the CDR3 is TGTGCCAGCTCACCACTTTTCAGTCCCCAAGAGACCCAGTACTTC. This rearrangement joins TRBV18 to TRBJ2-5; D is ambiguous. The CDR3 consists of 15 residues. CDR1 KGHSH and CDR2 LQKENI come from the germline V gene. The V gene lost 1 base and the J gene lost 1 base, with 10 bases spanning the gap. The full variable domain, completed using reference TRBV18 and TRBJ2-5, is NAGVMQNPRHLVRRRGQEARLRCSPMKGHSHVYWYRQLPEEGLKFMVYLQKENIIDESGMPKERFSAEFPKEGPSILRIQQVVRGDSAAYFCASSPLFSPQETQYFGPGTRLLVL.

The sample holds one count of this clone. The chain combines TRBV13 with TRBJ1-6, with 12 bases lining up with TRBD1. The CDR3 loop spans 15 amino acids. Trimming cost V 4 bases and J 9 bases; bases outside gene matches: 4. Germline values: CDR1 PRHDT, CDR2 FYEKMQ (reference sequence). DNA of the CDR3: TGTGCCAGCAGCTCCAGGGACAGGGGGCTTTCACCCCTCCACTTT. Its translation is CASSSRDRGLSPLHF.

The chain combines TRBV27 with TRBJ1-5, with D unresolved. CDR1 MNHEY and CDR2 SMNVEV come from the germline V gene (reference sequence). The length of the CDR3 is 15 residues. V was shortened by 1 base and J by 5 bases, with 12 bases between the two germline ends. CDR3 residues: CASSLFWTSDQPQHF. The CDR3 bases are TGTGCCAGCAGTTTATTCTGGACTTCGGATCAGCCCCAGCATTTT.

The CDR3: CASSQEKLAGVITREQYF. The CDR3 DNA follows: TGCGCCAGCAGCCAAGAAAAACTAGCGGGAGTTATAACGCGAGAGCAGTACTTC. The rearrangement links TRBV4-3 to TRBJ2-7; 11 bases fit TRBD2. CDR1 LGHNA and CDR2 YSLEER come from the germline V gene. Germline trimming cut 0 bases from V and 7 bases from J; bases unmatched to any gene: 14. The CDR3 has 18 residues.